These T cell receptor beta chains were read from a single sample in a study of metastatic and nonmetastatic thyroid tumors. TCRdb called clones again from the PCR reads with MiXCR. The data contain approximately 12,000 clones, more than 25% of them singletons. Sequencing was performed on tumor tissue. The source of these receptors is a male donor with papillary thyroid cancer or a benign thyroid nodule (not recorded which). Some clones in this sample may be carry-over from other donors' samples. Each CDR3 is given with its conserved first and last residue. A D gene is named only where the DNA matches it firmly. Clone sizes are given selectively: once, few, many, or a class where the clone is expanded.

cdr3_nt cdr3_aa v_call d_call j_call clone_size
TGTGCCAGCAGCCGCCAAGGTACCGGGAATCAGCCCCAGCATTTT CASSRQGTGNQPQHF TRBV4-2 NA TRBJ1-5 NA
TGCGCCAGCAGCCAGGGACACTTCAATCAGCCCCAGCATTTT CASSQGHFNQPQHF TRBV4-1 NA TRBJ1-5 NA
TGTGCCAGCTCACCAGGGGACAGCTACGAGCAGTACTTC CASSPGDSYEQYF TRBV18 TRBD1 TRBJ2-7 NA
TGCGCCAGCAGTTCCAGCGGGAGGGCCGATGGCACAGATACGCAGTATTTT CASSSSGRADGTDTQYF TRBV5-1 TRBD2 TRBJ2-3 NA
TGTGCCATCAGTATGCAGGACAGACCGAATGAAAAACTGTTTTTT CAISMQDRPNEKLFF TRBV10-3 NA TRBJ1-4 NA
TGTGCCAGCAGCTTAGAAGGGAGGTGGCCGAATCAGCCCCAGCATTTT CASSLEGRWPNQPQHF TRBV7-8 NA TRBJ1-5 NA
TGTGCCAGCAGCTTTATCCCCACAGATACGCAGTATTTT CASSFIPTDTQYF TRBV11-2 NA TRBJ2-3 NA
TGTGCCAGCAGTTTCGACTGGAAAATAGCCAAAAACATTCAGTACTTC CASSFDWKIAKNIQYF TRBV6-2/TRBV6-3 NA TRBJ2-4 few
TGTGCCAGCAGTTACGGTCAGGGAGGCGGTATATATGGCTACACCTTC CASSYGQGGGIYGYTF TRBV6-2/TRBV6-3 NA TRBJ1-2 few
TGTGCCAGCAGCGTAAGCCTGGTGGGTGATCAGTACTTC CASSVSLVGDQYF TRBV7-2 NA TRBJ2-7 NA
TGTGCCAGCGGTGAATCGGGTAGGCAGGGGTACGAGCAGTACTTC CASGESGRQGYEQYF TRBV2 NA TRBJ2-7 few
TGTGCCAGCAGCATACTAGCGGGGGAATTCTACGAGCAGTACTTC CASSILAGEFYEQYF TRBV11-2 TRBD2 TRBJ2-7 once
TGTGCCAGCAGCCCTGACTGGATTACGCAGTTCTTC CASSPDWITQFF TRBV7-6 NA TRBJ2-1 NA
TGTGCCTGTCTGAAGGTTGTCGGGGGAGAGCAGTACTTC CACLKVVGGEQYF TRBV30 NA TRBJ2-7 NA
TGTGCCAGCATCCCAGAGAAAACAGGGTTCAATGAGCAGTTCTTC CASIPEKTGFNEQFF TRBV12-3/TRBV12-4 NA TRBJ2-1 NA
TGTACCAGCAGCTTGCGGGGGCGTGCCACAGATACGCAGTATTTT CTSSLRGRATDTQYF TRBV5-6 NA TRBJ2-3 once
TGTGCCAGTAGTATAGGGAAAGGGGATTTTAACTATGGCTACACCTTC CASSIGKGDFNYGYTF TRBV19 NA TRBJ1-2 NA
TGTGCCTCGGGAGAGGGTTACCGAACCTACGAGCAGTACTTC CASGEGYRTYEQYF TRBV28 NA TRBJ2-7 few
TGTGCCAGCAGCGATAGCGGGATCGGGCTGGATACGCAGTATTTT CASSDSGIGLDTQYF TRBV2 TRBD2 TRBJ2-3 few
TGTGCCAGCAGCTTAGTCTCAGGGATCACCGGGGAGCTGTTTTTT CASSLVSGITGELFF TRBV11-2 NA TRBJ2-2 NA
TGTGCCACCAGTGATTTACAGGGGGCCAGCTACGAGCAGTACTTC CATSDLQGASYEQYF TRBV24-1 TRBD1 TRBJ2-7 NA
TGTGCCAGCACTAGCGTCCAAGAGACCCAGTACTTC CASTSVQETQYF TRBV6-1 NA TRBJ2-5 NA
TGCGCCAGCAGCTTGAATACCGTTAACACTGAAGCTTTCTTT CASSLNTVNTEAFF TRBV5-1 NA TRBJ1-1 NA
TGTGTCAGCAGTGAAGCAGGGTCTGGGGCCAACGTCCTGACTTTC CVSSEAGSGANVLTF TRBV6-1 NA TRBJ2-6 NA
TGTGCCAGCAGTTTAGCCTTAAACTATGGCTACACCTTC CASSLALNYGYTF TRBV27 NA TRBJ1-2 NA
TGTGCCAGCAGCCAAGTTGGCGGGAGGTACTACAATGAGCAGTTCTTC CASSQVGGRYYNEQFF TRBV3-1 TRBD2 TRBJ2-1 medium-sized
TGTGCCAGCAGTTCGGGGCAGGGGGTATTTAACTATGGCTACACCTTC CASSSGQGVFNYGYTF TRBV28 TRBD1 TRBJ1-2 once
TGTGCCAGCAGCTTAGGCCGAGAGGACGAGCAGTACTTC CASSLGREDEQYF TRBV7-6 NA TRBJ2-7 NA
TGTGCCAGCAGCCTTTTCAGGACAGCCTCCTACGAGCAGTACTTC CASSLFRTASYEQYF TRBV3-1 NA TRBJ2-7 NA
TGCAGTGCCCAGACAGGGAACACTGAAGCTTTCTTT CSAQTGNTEAFF TRBV20-1 NA TRBJ1-1 NA
TGTGCTAGCAGCTCCGGGGGTCCCCAAGAGACCCAGTACTTC CASSSGGPQETQYF TRBV7-7 NA TRBJ2-5 NA
TGCAGTGCTAGAGATCTAGTAAGCTACGAGCAGTACTTC CSARDLVSYEQYF TRBV20-1 NA TRBJ2-7 NA
TGCAGTGCTAGAGATCTTATGGGATTGGAGTTCTTC CSARDLMGLEFF TRBV20-1 NA TRBJ2-1 NA
TGTGCCAGCAGTTCCCCCGGGGCACTAAACTACGAGCAGTACTTC CASSSPGALNYEQYF TRBV6-1 NA TRBJ2-7 few
TGTGCCAGCAGCCCCGGGAGAGGCGCCTACGAGCAGTACTTC CASSPGRGAYEQYF TRBV12-3/TRBV12-4 NA TRBJ2-7 few
TGTGCCAGCAGCACAAACCTGGGGGGACAATCCTACGAGCAGTACTTC CASSTNLGGQSYEQYF TRBV27 NA TRBJ2-7 few
TGCAGTGCTAGGACAACCTACGAGCAGTACTTC CSARTTYEQYF TRBV20-1 NA TRBJ2-7 once
TGCGCCAGCAGCTCGACTAGCGGGAGAGAAGATACGCAGTATTTT CASSSTSGREDTQYF TRBV5-1 TRBD2 TRBJ2-3 NA
TGCAGTGCTAGGTGGCAGATGAACACTGAAGCTTTCTTT CSARWQMNTEAFF TRBV20-1 NA TRBJ1-1 NA
TGTGCCAGTAGTATAGGCGGACAGGGCTTTGATGAGCAGTTCTTC CASSIGGQGFDEQFF TRBV19 TRBD1 TRBJ2-1 few